This entry is about one T cell receptor beta chain. Germline CDR1 reads SSHAT; CDR2 reads FNYEAQ (reference sequence). V trimming: 5 bases; J trimming: 2 bases; junction bases outside the gene matches: 4. This CDR3 spans 14 amino acids. The data originate from a study of CD8 T cells in ankylosing spondylitis. A single record per CDR3 protein comes from TCRdb applying MiXCR to the 5' RACE reads. The sample includes 250,000 or so distinct CDR3 sequences, roughly 10% of them seen just once. The clonotype originates from a male donor with ankylosing spondylitis or in good health (not recorded which). Input material: blood, either unsorted or a sorted T cell fraction (not recorded which). The chain is built from TRBV7-7 and TRBJ2-3, with 7 bases lining up with TRBD1. The CDR3 reads CASSPDRDTDTQYF. Written as DNA, the CDR3 is TGTGCCAGCAGCCCCGACAGGGACACAGATACGCAGTATTTT.